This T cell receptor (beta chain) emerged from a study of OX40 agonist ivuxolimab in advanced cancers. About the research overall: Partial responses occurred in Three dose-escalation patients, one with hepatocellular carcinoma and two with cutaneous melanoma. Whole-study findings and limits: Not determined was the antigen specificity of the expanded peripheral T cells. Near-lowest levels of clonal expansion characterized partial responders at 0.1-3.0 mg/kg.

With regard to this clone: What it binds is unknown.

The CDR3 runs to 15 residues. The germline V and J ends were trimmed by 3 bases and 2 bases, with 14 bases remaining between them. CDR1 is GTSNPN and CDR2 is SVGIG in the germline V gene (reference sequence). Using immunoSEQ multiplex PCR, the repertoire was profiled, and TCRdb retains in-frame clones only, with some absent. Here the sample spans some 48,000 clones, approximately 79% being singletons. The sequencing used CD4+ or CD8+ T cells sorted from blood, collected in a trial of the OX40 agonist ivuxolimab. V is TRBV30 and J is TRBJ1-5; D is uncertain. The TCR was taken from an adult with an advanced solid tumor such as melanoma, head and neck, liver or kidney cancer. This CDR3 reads CAWSALGLGNQPQHF. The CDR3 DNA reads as TGTGCCTGGAGCGCGCTGGGGTTAGGCAATCAGCCCCAGCATTTT.